Listed below are T cell receptor beta chains from one sample, sequenced in a study of blood T cell repertoires in COVID-19. Here immunoSEQ multiplex PCR was the method, and the copy in TCRdb shows in-frame clones only, minus some. The repertoire holds 100,000 to 150,000 clones, with about 85% as singletons. Sequences were obtained from peripheral blood. All receptors come from a man older than 75 with active or convalescent COVID-19. Both conserved end residues are part of each CDR3. The order of the fields is D gene, clone size, V gene, J gene, CDR3 DNA, CDR3 protein. The D gene is left open where the match is weak. Expanded clones get a size class; other rows say once, few or many, or leave the size out.

TRBD1,.,TRBV5-1,TRBJ2-3,TGCGCCAGCAGCATTAGACAGGGCTCCACAGATACGCAGTATTTT,CASSIRQGSTDTQYF
.,.,TRBV5-1,TRBJ2-3,TGCGCCAGCAGCTTCCCCAAGGTCGGGGAAGATACGCAGTATTTT,CASSFPKVGEDTQYF
TRBD1,.,TRBV9,TRBJ1-3,TGTGCCAGCAGCGTGGGACAGGGGGCTGGAAACACCATATATTTT,CASSVGQGAGNTIYF
.,few,TRBV20-1,TRBJ1-1,TGCAGGACCCTGGGGGCAGGTGCTTTCTTT,CRTLGAGAFF
TRBD1,.,TRBV11-2,TRBJ1-2,TGTGCCAGCAGCCCGCACCCCGGGACAGTGACCGGCTACACCTTC,CASSPHPGTVTGYTF
.,.,TRBV6-2/TRBV6-3,TRBJ1-5,TGTGCCAGCAGTTACTCGAGTACGGGCAATCAGCCCCAGCATTTT,CASSYSSTGNQPQHF
TRBD1,few,TRBV3-1/TRBV3-2,TRBJ2-2,TGTGCCAGCAGCCAATTTAAGGGGGCGGACACCGGGGAGCTGTTTTTT,CASSQFKGADTGELFF
.,.,TRBV7-8,TRBJ2-2,TGTGCCAGCAGCGTAGAGCTGGGGGAGCTGTTTTTT,CASSVELGELFF
.,.,TRBV27,TRBJ2-2,TGTGCCAGCACTAGTTTTTTATTTCGCCGGCGGAGTACCGGGGAGCTGTTTTTT,CASTSFLFRRRSTGELFF
.,few,TRBV6-2/TRBV6-3,TRBJ2-7,TGTGCCAGCAGTCAAATGACAACGGGGGAGCAGTACTTC,CASSQMTTGEQYF
TRBD2,.,TRBV5-4,TRBJ2-3,TGTGCCAGCAGCTTGTACGGGGGGGCATTCGAGCAGTATTTT,CASSLYGGAFEQYF
.,.,TRBV7-9,TRBJ1-3,TGTGCCAGCAGCTCCCACAGGAAACATCTATATTTT,CASSSHRKHLYF
TRBD1,.,TRBV7-8,TRBJ1-2,TGTGCCAGCAGCTCACAGGGGAAACACTATGGCTACACCTTC,CASSSQGKHYGYTF
.,.,TRBV2,TRBJ1-5,TGTGCCAGCAGTGCGGGTCGCAATCAGCCCCAGCATTTT,CASSAGRNQPQHF
TRBD2,.,TRBV5-4,TRBJ2-5,TGTGCCAGCAGCCTAGCGGGGAGGAGAGAGACCCAGTACTTC,CASSLAGRRETQYF
.,once,TRBV2,TRBJ1-1,TGTGCCAGCAGGCGATTACCGGGGACTCACGAAGCTTTCTTT,CASRRLPGTHEAFF
.,.,TRBV7-3,TRBJ1-1,TGTGCCAGCAGCCCACAACCGAACACTGAAGCTTTCTTT,CASSPQPNTEAFF
TRBD1,.,TRBV5-1,TRBJ1-2,TGCGCCAGCAGCCTACAGGGGAACTATGGCTACACCTTC,CASSLQGNYGYTF
TRBD2,.,TRBV5-1,TRBJ2-1,TGCGCCAGCAGCTTGGGCCTTACTAGCGTCGGGTACAATGAGCAGTTCTTC,CASSLGLTSVGYNEQFF
.,.,TRBV7-2,TRBJ2-1,TGTGCCAGCAGCTTAGATCGTTATCGCTCCTACAATGAGCAGTTCTTC,CASSLDRYRSYNEQFF
TRBD1,.,TRBV19,TRBJ2-3,TGTGCCAGTAGTACCCTGGGACAGGGAATAGATACGCAGTATTTT,CASSTLGQGIDTQYF
TRBD1,.,TRBV4-1,TRBJ1-5,TGCGCCAGCAGCCAAGATTCTGGGACAGGGGGGTTTTTTGGCAATCAGCCCCAGCATTTT,CASSQDSGTGGFFGNQPQHF
TRBD1,.,TRBV30,TRBJ2-7,TGTGCCTGGAGTACGGGACAGGGTTCCTACGAGCAGTACTTC,CAWSTGQGSYEQYF
TRBD2,few,TRBV7-9,TRBJ2-1,TGTGCCAGCAGCTTAAGACTAGCGGGCTACAATGAGCAGTTCTTC,CASSLRLAGYNEQFF
.,.,TRBV5-6,TRBJ1-4,TGTGCCAGCAGCTCTGGGGGGGCTCCTGAAAAACTGTTTTTT,CASSSGGAPEKLFF
TRBD1,.,TRBV9,TRBJ1-1,TGTGCCAGCAGTCAGACAGGGGAGGTGCACACTGAAGCTTTCTTT,CASSQTGEVHTEAFF
.,.,TRBV24-1,TRBJ1-5,TGTGCCACCAGTGATGTTAGTCAGCCCCAGCATTTT,CATSDVSQPQHF
.,.,TRBV19,TRBJ2-3,TGTGCCAGTAGTAACCAGGGATTGCTCACAGATACGCAGTATTTT,CASSNQGLLTDTQYF
.,few,TRBV7-3,TRBJ2-6,TGTGCCAGCAGCTCCACATGGGGGGCCAACGTCCTGACTTTC,CASSSTWGANVLTF
TRBD1,.,TRBV3-1/TRBV3-2,TRBJ1-2,TGTGCCAGCAGCCAAGATGACAGGGGATGGTACTATGGCTACACCTTC,CASSQDDRGWYYGYTF
.,.,TRBV12-3/TRBV12-4,TRBJ2-7,TGTGCCAGCAGTTTGGGGGGGCGCGAGCAGTACTTC,CASSLGGREQYF
.,.,TRBV7-2,TRBJ1-1,TGTGCCAGCAGCTTGACTGAGGGCACTGAAGCTTTCTTT,CASSLTEGTEAFF
TRBD1,.,TRBV9,TRBJ2-5,TGTGCCAGCAGCGTAGTTGACAGGGCCAAAGGGGAGACCCAGTACTTC,CASSVVDRAKGETQYF
.,.,TRBV4-1,TRBJ2-1,TGCGCCAGCAGCCCCGGCCCCGGGATCGATGAGCAGTTCTTC,CASSPGPGIDEQFF
.,.,TRBV5-4,TRBJ1-1,TGTGCCAGCAGCTTAGACAGCCCCACTGAAGCTTTCTTT,CASSLDSPTEAFF
.,.,TRBV5-6,TRBJ2-7,TGTGCCAGCAGCTTGATGGTGGGGGCCGAAACGTCCTACGAGCAGTACTTC,CASSLMVGAETSYEQYF
TRBD1,.,TRBV3-1/TRBV3-2,TRBJ2-2,TGTGCCAGCAGCCAAACAGAGGGGGCGAATGTGTTTTTT,CASSQTEGANVFF
TRBD1,.,TRBV15,TRBJ2-1,TGTGCCACCAGCAGAGATCGCGACAGGGGGCACAATGAGCAGTTCTTC,CATSRDRDRGHNEQFF
.,.,TRBV7-8,TRBJ2-7,TGTGCCAGCAGCTTAGAAAGGGGCACAGGGGAGCAGTACTTC,CASSLERGTGEQYF
.,.,TRBV28,TRBJ1-5,TGTGCCAGCAGTTATGGCAGCAATCAGCCCCAGCATTTT,CASSYGSNQPQHF
TRBD1,.,TRBV5-1,TRBJ1-3,TGCGCCAGCAGCTTGGAGGGACAGGGGAACACCATATATTTT,CASSLEGQGNTIYF
TRBD1,.,TRBV18,TRBJ2-3,TGTGCCAGCTCACCAGGGACAGGGTTCACAGATACGCAGTATTTT,CASSPGTGFTDTQYF
TRBD1,.,TRBV19,TRBJ1-1,TGTGCCAGTAGGAAGACAGGGGGCCCGGCTGAAGCTTTCTTT,CASRKTGGPAEAFF
.,.,TRBV19,TRBJ2-7,TGTGCCAGTAGTATGGTCCCAGACTACGAGCAGTACTTC,CASSMVPDYEQYF